The 23 T cell receptor beta chains reported below all come from one sample, sequenced in a study of T cell responses to AZD1222 COVID-19 vaccine. The repertoire was sequenced with immunoSEQ multiplex PCR; TCRdb's copy has only in-frame clones and lacks some. The sample contains about 210,000 clones, 80% to 95% of which appear only once. The source was peripheral blood, collected on day 0 of AZD1222 vaccination. Source of these receptors: an adult in good health.

The chain is built from TRBV7-9 and TRBJ1-1; D unresolved. Germline V gene data show CDR1 as SEHNR and CDR2 as FQNEAQ (reference sequence). Trimming stripped 3 bases from V and 2 bases from J, with 7 bases between. There are 13 residues in the CDR3. In nucleotides, the CDR3 is TGTGCCAGCAGCTTTAAAGAAAACACTGAAGCTTTCTTT. The encoded protein is CASSFKENTEAFF.

The gene calls are TRBV7-3 and TRBJ2-2; 8 positions agree with TRBD1. The V gene's germline CDR1 is SGHTA and CDR2 FQGTGA. CDR3 size: 16 residues. The V and J ends lost 5 bases and 6 bases, in that order; junction bases with no gene match: 11. CDR3 amino acids: CASSQNQGARAGELFF. As DNA, the CDR3 is TGTGCCAGCAGCCAAAACCAGGGGGCAAGGGCCGGGGAGCTGTTTTTT.

The chain has TRBV2 and TRBJ1-5; a possible D gene is TRBD1 (6 bases). The CDR3 has 15 amino acids. Germline CDR1 is SNHLY and CDR2 is FYNNEI. V was clipped by 1 base and J by 6 bases, with 13 bases between them. The CDR3 region is CASSEVGRGGQPQHF. The CDR3 nucleotides read TGTGCCAGCAGTGAAGTCGGCAGGGGCGGTCAGCCCCAGCATTTT.

This clone was seen more than once but under ten times. The chain couples TRBV5-1 to TRBJ1-2; 9 positions agree with TRBD1. J lost 3 bases, V lost 2 bases, and 5 bases had no gene match. The germline V gene encodes CDR1 SGHRS and CDR2 YFSETQ. This CDR3 has 15 residues. The CDR3 spells CASSLNRGQDYGYTF. CDR3 coding DNA: TGCGCCAGCAGCTTAAACAGGGGGCAGGACTATGGCTACACCTTC.

This chain uses TRBV11-2 with TRBJ1-6; TRBD1 matches at 9 bases. The CDR3 has 19 amino acids. The germline gives CDR1 SGHAT, CDR2 FQNNGV. V lost 2 bases and J lost 8; bases outside the gene matches: 16. CDR3 residues: CASSLPSGTGRGIDSPLHF. CDR3 DNA: TGTGCCAGCAGCTTACCCTCGGGGACAGGGAGGGGGATAGATTCACCCCTCCACTTT.

The chain links TRBV7-8 to TRBJ2-1, with 10 bases identical to TRBD1. CDR3 size: 15 residues. Germline V gives CDR1 SGHVS, CDR2 FQNEAQ. With 5 bases clipped from V and 3 bases from J, the junction kept 4 bases outside the gene matches. The CDR3 DNA reads as TGTGCCAGCAGCCTCCGGGACAGGGGCTACAATGAGCAGTTCTTC. Amino acid sequence: CASSLRDRGYNEQFF.

The gene calls are TRBV5-4 and TRBJ1-1; D may be TRBD1 (5 bases). Germline lookup yields CDR1 SGHNT and CDR2 YYREEE (reference sequence). V lost 1 base and J lost 4, with 14 bases in between. There are 15 residues in the CDR3. CDR3 sequence (DNA): TGTGCCAGCAGCTTGTACCGGGGCGGGGGCACTGAAGCTTTCTTT. Its protein is CASSLYRGGGTEAFF.

This clone appeared a single time. The gene calls are TRBV10-2 and TRBJ1-2, with 7 positions matching TRBD1. V lost 1 base to trimming and J lost 7 bases; unmatched junction nucleotides: 9. The CDR3 contains 15 residues. From germline, CDR1 is WSHSY and CDR2 SAAADI. This CDR3 reads CASSEWRRQGLGYTF. CDR3 DNA: TGCGCCAGCAGTGAGTGGAGACGACAGGGCCTTGGCTACACCTTC.

The rearrangement uses TRBV30 and TRBJ1-1, with 10 bases fitting TRBD1. Losses at the gene ends were 8 bases for V and 1 base for J; bases not matched to a gene: 10. This CDR3 is built from 15 residues. The V gene's germline CDR1 is GTSNPN and CDR2 SVGIG (reference sequence). The CDR3 here is CARKPGTGANTEAFF. The CDR3 DNA reads as TGTGCCCGCAAGCCCGGGACAGGGGCGAACACTGAAGCTTTCTTT. Complete variable domain (other parts from reference TRBV30 and TRBJ1-1): SQTIHQWPATLVQPVGSPLSLECTVEGTSNPNLYWYRQAAGRGLQLLFYSVGIGQISSEVPQNLSASRPQDRQFILSSKKLLLSDSGFYLCARKPGTGANTEAFFGQGTRLTVV.

This clone is a singleton in its sample. The chain recombines TRBV11-1 with TRBJ1-6; 8 positions agree with TRBD1. The CDR3 runs to 15 residues. Trimming at V came to 2 bases and at J to 8 bases, leaving 5 bases not matched to a gene. CDR1 SGHAT and CDR2 FQDESV come from the germline V gene (reference sequence). CDR3 in DNA: TGTGCCAGCAGCTTAAGACAGGGGCCATATTCACCCCTCCACTTT. Its protein product is CASSLRQGPYSPLHF.

The chain employs TRBV7-3 and TRBJ1-2, with 7 nucleotides matching TRBD1. With V trimmed by 1 base and J by 4 bases, 6 bases remained unmatched. In germline, CDR1 is SGHTA, CDR2 FQGTGA. This CDR3 comprises 15 residues. In DNA form, the CDR3 reads TGTGCCAGCAGCTTAAATGAGGGGGCAGGCTATGGCTACACCTTC. It codes for CASSLNEGAGYGYTF.

This rearrangement joins TRBV10-1 to TRBJ1-4, with D perhaps TRBD1 (5 bases). CDR3 length equals 16 residues. Trimming took off 3 bases at V and 1 base at J, with 12 bases between the two ends. From germline, CDR1 is WNHNN and CDR2 SYGVQD (reference sequence). The CDR3 loop is CASSDRDGGTNEKLFF. As DNA, the CDR3 is TGCGCCAGCAGTGATCGGGACGGTGGAACTAATGAAAAACTGTTTTTT.

The CDR3 bases are TGTGCCAGCAGTTATCATGATAGCTATGGCTACACCTTC. Residues: CASSYHDSYGYTF. J is TRBJ1-2 and V is TRBV6-5; no clear D. Germline V CDR1 and CDR2: MNHEY, SVGAGI. This CDR3 region has 13 residues. The germline V and J ends were trimmed by 3 bases and 4 bases, with 9 bases remaining between them.

This sequence joins TRBV6-2 or TRBV6-3 and TRBJ1-2; 7 bases are shared with TRBD1. The CDR3 length is 13 residues. Germline CDR1 and CDR2: MNHEY and SVGEGT. Trimming removed 5 bases from V and 4 bases from J; junction bases left unmatched: 4. CDR3: CASSKGTVYGYTF. For the CDR3, the DNA is TGTGCCAGCAGTAAGGGGACAGTCTATGGCTACACCTTC.

The V and J genes are TRBV28 and TRBJ1-1, with 7 bases matching TRBD1. The J segment lost 0 bases and the V segment lost 5 bases, leaving 3 bases of the junction unmatched. Germline CDR1 is MDHEN and CDR2 is SYDVKM. The CDR3 is 14 amino acids. CDR3 sequence (DNA): TGTGCCAGCAGTCCACAGGGGATGAACACTGAAGCTTTCTTT. This codes for CASSPQGMNTEAFF.

The chain couples TRBV19 to TRBJ2-7; the match to TRBD1 covers 7 bases. The CDR3 runs 14 residues. The V gene's germline CDR1 is LNHDA and CDR2 SQIVND (reference sequence). V lost 1 base and J lost 5; bases outside the gene matches: 5. DNA of the CDR3: TGTGCCAGTAGTATAGTTAACAGGGGCCACGAGCAGTACTTC. Translating it yields CASSIVNRGHEQYF.

This clone was detected once. The chain links TRBV5-4 to TRBJ2-5; 12 bases line up with TRBD2. Germline V CDR1 and CDR2: SGHNT, YYREEE (reference sequence). CDR3 length: 16 amino acids. V shed 3 bases and J 2 bases; nucleotides not matched to a gene: 5. Here the CDR3 DNA reads TGTGCCAGCAGCTGGGGACTAGCGGGTGATCAAGAGACCCAGTACTTC. Residues: CASSWGLAGDQETQYF.

Here the CDR3 reads CAIRLLGEQYF. The CDR3 coding sequence is TGTGCCATCCGACTGTTAGGCGAGCAGTACTTC. V gene TRBV7-9 combines with J gene TRBJ2-7; D uncertain. The CDR3 extends over 11 amino acids. The V end was cut by 10 bases, the J end by 6 bases, with 13 bases between. CDR1 SEHNR and CDR2 FQNEAQ come from the germline V gene (reference sequence).

The chain recombines TRBV12-3 or TRBV12-4 with TRBJ1-2; D remains unclear. The CDR3 is made up of 13 amino acids. Trimming removed 2 bases from V and 6 bases from J, with 10 bases in between. Written as DNA, the CDR3 is TGTGCCAGCAGTTTACGGGGTAATCATGGCTACACCTTC. Translation: CASSLRGNHGYTF.

In this sample, this clone turned up once. This chain connects TRBV5-1 to TRBJ1-4; D might be TRBD1 (5 bases). The CDR3 is 13 residues long. Germline values: CDR1 SGHRS, CDR2 YFSETQ. V was pared by 5 bases and J by 8 bases, with 13 bases between. The CDR3 spells CASREGRREKLFF. The CDR3 bases are TGCGCCAGCAGGGAGGGACGCCGCGAAAAACTGTTTTTT.

This sequence joins TRBV2 and TRBJ1-2, with D unresolved. The CDR3 has 11 residues. The germline CDR1 and CDR2 sequences are SNHLY and FYNNEI. Trimming removed 6 bases at V and 8 bases at J, with 10 bases between. The CDR3: CASRGPLGYTF. Written as DNA, the CDR3 is TGTGCCAGCAGAGGACCCTTAGGCTACACCTTC.

J is TRBJ1-3 and V is TRBV9; a weak D match, TRBD1 (6 bases). The CDR3 totals 17 residues. Germline CDR1 reads SGDLS; CDR2 reads YYNGEE. Trimming took 3 bases from V and 0 from J, leaving 16 bases between them. CDR3 in amino acids: CASSAQGQAISGNTIYF. The CDR3 DNA is TGTGCCAGCAGCGCCCAGGGACAAGCCATCTCTGGAAACACCATATATTTT.

This rearrangement joins TRBV30 to TRBJ1-5, with a possible D match to TRBD1 (6 bases). V lost 4 bases and J 8 bases, leaving 21 bases between the germline ends. This CDR3 has 15 residues. Germline-derived CDR1 and CDR2 are GTSNPN and SVGIG (reference sequence). This chain's CDR3 is CAWTLGGGRGEPQHF. CDR3 DNA: TGTGCCTGGACCCTGGGGGGCGGCCGGGGGGAGCCCCAGCATTTT.